This note documents a single TCR beta chain sequence. This clonotype came up a few times. No antigen is known for it. Qualities for individual bases were not recorded, and no much larger clone is one base off. The CDR3 covers 15 residues, taking in both the cysteine and the phenylalanine. The DNA shown is the 45-base CDR3, in frame from base 1. Germline trimming amounts to 5 bases on V and 8 bases on J, with 5 as the count of junction bases outside the gene matches. As encoded in the germline V gene, CDR1 is SGHTA while CDR2 is FQGNSA. The sample comes from a study of blood T cells in healthy people across ages (dated by TCRdb to the mid-2010s). For the study in its entirety: In model experiments, template switching captured roughly one uniquely barcoded TCR beta cDNA molecule for every two T cells. Using deep sequencing normalized with unique cDNA molecular identifiers, the study measured how TCR beta repertoire diversity changes with age. Donors were grouped into four age groups: young (average approximately 16 years), middle-aged (39), aged (around 60) and long-lived (less than 85). Donors of different ages were randomly distributed across sequencing lanes to avoid experimental bias. Two additional independent replicas of 1 million unique cDNA reads from the same blood draw were analyzed for two donors (one aged 18 to 30 and one aged 80 or older).

The full study reports these points: Total diversity estimates from one million sequenced T cells were considered lower bounds and underestimates. Observed TCR beta diversity per million T cells fell roughly linearly with age, and a significant reduction was already apparent by age roughly 40. Conclusive comparison of naive and antigen-experienced compartments was prevented by the profiling of bulk unsorted PBMCs. The long-lived group showed more naive CD4+ T cells, fewer expanded clones and increased TCR diversity than the aged group, suggesting age selection. The percentage of naive T cells measured by flow cytometry correlated strongly with observed TCR beta diversity. Because donor CMV infection status was unknown, age-related changes in expanded clonotypes were potentially confounded.

Library generation was performed with 5' RACE. Instrument on record: Illumina HiSeq 2500. The second PCR ran for about 6 to 12 cycles and used a J-beta primer mix along with a sample-barcoded 5' primer. Each TCR beta cDNA molecule received a unique molecular identifier from a template-switch 5' adaptor carrying 12 random nucleotides. At least 3 million CDR3-containing paired-end reads were obtained from each sample. First-strand cDNA synthesis was performed from all RNA using the Mint cDNA synthesis kit, with priming by a TRBC-specific oligonucleotide. Following uracil-DNA glycosylase treatment, all cDNA underwent a first 18-cycle PCR with the universal primers M1SS and BC2_uni_R. On the study's bioinformatics: For normalization, 1 million high-quality reads, each with a distinct molecular identifier, were randomly selected from each sample. Reads with shared molecular identifiers were discarded instead of being binned into consensus sequences. MiTCR, set to a Q25 quality threshold and the strictest error-elimination algorithm, was used for CDR3 identification, clonotype clustering and error correction. A nonparametric unseen species model with Euler transformation was used to estimate lower-bound total TCR beta diversity. TCRdb ran its own pipeline on the public reads, namely fastp trimming at Q25 and MiXCR clone calling, and kept in-frame beta chains. Entries that share a CDR3 protein sequence are merged under the most common genes and DNA. Here the V and J calls rest on TCRdb's processing, not on the authors' analysis. For this sample the table gives a few hundred thousand distinct CDR3 sequences, of which 25% to 30% were detected only once. The ten largest clones add up to roughly 20% of the sample.

Donors were 30 to 45 systemically healthy Caucasian individuals from Russia aged roughly 6 to 90 years. Approximately 9.7 milliliters of peripheral blood were drawn from each donor into EDTA-treated Vacutainer tubes. PBMCs were isolated by Ficoll-Paque density-gradient centrifugation, with at least 6 million obtained per sample. Total RNA, at least 6 micrograms per sample, was extracted from PBMCs with Trizol reagent. For every donor, flow cytometry on a PBMC aliquot measured the percentage of naive CD45RAhigh/CD27high T cells. The origin of this receptor is a woman between 70 and 85 years old in good health. The specimen sequenced was blood. The rearrangement joined TRBV7-2 to TRBJ2-3; TRBD2 agrees with 15 junctional bases. The CDR3 is CASSIGTSGGFTQYF. The DNA sequence reads TGTGCCAGCAGCATCGGGACTAGCGGGGGGTTTACGCAGTATTTT.